These 4 T cell receptor beta chains were sequenced from one sample in a study of blood T cell repertoires in COVID-19. The method was immunoSEQ multiplex PCR; TCRdb's version includes in-frame clones alone and lacks a portion of them. This table has some 55,000 clones, over 90% appearing once. The sequencing input was peripheral blood. Source of these receptors: a human donor in a cohort sampled during active COVID-19.

The chain is built from TRBV7-9 and TRBJ1-6, with D possibly being TRBD1 (6 bases). V shed 4 bases and J shed 5 bases, with 12 bases lying between them. CDR3 length: 15 residues. Germline V gene sequence: CDR1 SEHNR, CDR2 FQNEAQ (reference sequence). The CDR3 DNA sequence: TGTGCCAGCAGCTCGGGGGGCGAAGATAATTCACCCCTCCACTTT. Its translation: CASSSGGEDNSPLHF. Complete variable domain (other parts from reference TRBV7-9 and TRBJ1-6): DTGVSQNPRHKITKRGQNVTFRCDPISEHNRLYWYRQTLGQGPEFLTYFQNEAQLEKSRLLSDRFSAERPKGSFSTLEIQRTEQGDSAMYLCASSSGGEDNSPLHFGNGTRLTVT.

V gene TRBV29-1 combines with J gene TRBJ2-3; TRBD2 aligns across 8 bases. The junction had 8 bases not matched to a gene; V was cut back by 5 bases and J by 4 bases. The CDR3 is made up of 14 amino acids. Germline CDR1 is SQVTM and CDR2 is ANQGSEA. CDR3 sequence (DNA): TGCAGCGTTAGCGGGGGTGGGACCTCAGATACGCAGTATTTT. Protein: CSVSGGGTSDTQYF.

J is TRBJ2-7 and V is TRBV10-1; TRBD2 is a possible D gene (5 bases). CDR3 length equals 13 residues. Germline V gene sequence: CDR1 WNHNN, CDR2 SYGVQD (reference sequence). Trimming removed 6 bases from V and 2 bases from J, with 11 bases in between. The CDR3 loop reads CASSWRYPYEQYF. In DNA, the CDR3 is TGCGCCAGCAGCTGGAGGTACCCCTACGAGCAGTACTTC.

The chain uses TRBV7-9 and TRBJ2-1, with 7 bases aligning to TRBD2. The germline CDR1 and CDR2 sequences are SEHNR and FQNEAQ (reference sequence). This CDR3 comprises 14 residues. V lost 3 bases and J lost 8; bases outside the gene matches: 7. The CDR3 region is CASSFDGRSHEQFF. The CDR3, as DNA: TGTGCCAGCAGCTTCGACGGGAGGAGCCATGAGCAGTTCTTC. Together with reference TRBV7-9 and TRBJ2-1, the CDR3 gives the full variable domain: DTGVSQNPRHKITKRGQNVTFRCDPISEHNRLYWYRQTLGQGPEFLTYFQNEAQLEKSRLLSDRFSAERPKGSFSTLEIQRTEQGDSAMYLCASSFDGRSHEQFFGPGTRLTVL.